This TCR beta chain derives from a study of blood T cell repertoires in COVID-19. Study summary: There were acute and convalescent COVID-19 samples, and they came from the United States, Italy and Spain.

Produced via immunoSEQ multiplex PCR; TCRdb's table is partial and in-frame only. The sample includes around 220,000 clones, 84% of them seen just once. Per the germline V gene, CDR1 is LGHDT and CDR2 is YNNKEL (reference sequence). This CDR3 has 14 residues. V shed 4 bases and J 6 bases; nucleotides not matched to a gene: 4. The chain couples TRBV3-1 (or the pseudogene TRBV3-2) to TRBJ2-1; 9 bases align to TRBD2. The clonotype was recovered from a woman between 40 and 55 years old who had recovered from COVID-19. The sequenced sample consisted of PBMCs or T cells enriched from blood (not recorded which). The CDR3 nucleotides are TGTGCCAGCAGCCTAGCGGGAGAAGTCAATGAGCAGTTCTTC. This gives the protein CASSLAGEVNEQFF.